Following are 23 T cell receptor beta chains from one sample sequenced in a study of blood T cell repertoires in COVID-19. Produced via immunoSEQ multiplex PCR; TCRdb's table is partial and in-frame only. Of fewer than 400,000 clones listed, approximately 92% are singletons. What was sequenced was PBMCs or T cells enriched from blood (not recorded which). The receptors here all came from a woman aged 30 to 39 who had recovered from COVID-19.

The chain uses TRBV19 and TRBJ2-1, with TRBD2 as a possible D gene (7 bases). CDR1 LNHDA and CDR2 SQIVND come from the germline V gene (reference sequence). The CDR3 spans 16 residues. Trimming pared 0 bases from V and 2 bases from J, leaving 11 bases between. The DNA of the CDR3 is TGTGCCAGTAGTATAGATAGGGAGGGGGCCTACAATGAGCAGTTCTTC. Translation gives CASSIDREGAYNEQFF. The full variable domain, with the rest looked up from reference TRBV19 and TRBJ2-1, is DGGITQSPKYLFRKEGQNVTLSCEQNLNHDAMYWYRQDPGQGLRLIYYSQIVNDFQKGDIAEGYSVSREKKESFPLTVTSAQKNPTAFYLCASSIDREGAYNEQFFGPGTRLTVL.

The J gene is TRBJ2-7, the V gene TRBV28, with D perhaps matching TRBD1 (5 bases). The germline V and J ends were trimmed by 6 bases and 2 bases, with 14 bases remaining between them. The CDR3 sequence is 14 residues long. Per the germline V gene, CDR1 is MDHEN and CDR2 is SYDVKM. The CDR3 sequence is CASSPQQATYEQYF. The DNA of the CDR3 is TGTGCCAGCAGCCCGCAACAGGCTACCTACGAGCAGTACTTC.

The gene calls are TRBV4-1 and TRBJ1-5, with D possibly matching TRBD1 (5 bases). V was clipped by 1 base and J by 3 bases, with 7 bases between them. CDR3 size: 14 residues. Per germline, CDR1 MGHRA and CDR2 YSYEKL. CDR3 loop: CASSQVTDNQPQHF. In nucleotides, the CDR3 is TGCGCCAGCAGCCAAGTGACAGACAATCAGCCCCAGCATTTT.

The CDR3 bases are TGTGCCAGCAGCTTAGGCGTTTTGGCAGGGGGCGCGCAAGAGACCCAGTACTTC. This encodes CASSLGVLAGGAQETQYF. This chain joins TRBV7-9 and TRBJ2-5; 8 nucleotides match TRBD1. The V gene end was trimmed by 1 base and the J gene end by 2 bases; junction bases not matched to a gene: 12. This CDR3 region has 18 residues. The germline V gene has CDR1 SEHNR and CDR2 FQNEAQ (reference sequence). The whole variable domain, remainder taken from reference TRBV7-9 and TRBJ2-5, is DTGVSQNPRHKITKRGQNVTFRCDPISEHNRLYWYRQTLGQGPEFLTYFQNEAQLEKSRLLSDRFSAERPKGSFSTLEIQRTEQGDSAMYLCASSLGVLAGGAQETQYFGPGTRLLVL.

This clone was seen a single time. This chain connects TRBV30 to TRBJ2-2, with D maybe TRBD2 (5 bases). This CDR3 has 13 residues. CDR1 GTSNPN and CDR2 SVGIG come from the germline V gene (reference sequence). The V and J ends lost 0 bases and 5 bases respectively, with 7 bases between them. Here the CDR3 reads CAWSVVATGELFF. The CDR3 bases are TGTGCCTGGAGTGTAGTAGCGACCGGGGAGCTGTTTTTT.

The V and J genes are TRBV28 and TRBJ1-2; TRBD1 matches at 8 bases. The CDR3 length is 14 residues. The germline CDR1 and CDR2 sequences are MDHEN and SYDVKM. The ends lost 7 bases at V and 4 bases at J; junction bases unmatched: 8. As DNA, the CDR3 is TGTGCCAGCAACATACCGGGACAGGCCTATGGCTACACCTTC. Protein: CASNIPGQAYGYTF.

The chain uses TRBV11-2 and TRBJ1-3; maybe TRBD1 (5 bases). CDR3 size: 15 residues. Deletions cut 7 bases from V and 0 bases from J, with 13 bases between. CDR1 is SGHAT and CDR2 is FQNNGV in the germline V gene. In DNA, the CDR3 is TGTGCCAGCACCCGAGGCGGGGGCTCTGGAAACACCATATATTTT. This codes for CASTRGGGSGNTIYF.

The rearrangement links TRBV19 to TRBJ1-1; the D gene is possibly TRBD1 (6 bases). Germline V CDR1 and CDR2: LNHDA, SQIVND (reference sequence). The CDR3 runs to 16 residues. V lost 4 bases and J lost 1, with 16 bases in between. The CDR3: CASSSSRQASNTEAFF. DNA of the CDR3: TGTGCCAGTAGTAGCTCCCGACAGGCCTCGAACACTGAAGCTTTCTTT.

This clone was observed a single time. The chain combines TRBV7-3 with TRBJ2-3; weak D call: TRBD2 (6 bases). The CDR3 has 16 residues. Germline V CDR1 and CDR2: SGHTA, FQGTGA. V dropped 5 bases and J dropped 2 bases, with 17 bases sitting between them. The CDR3 coding sequence is TGTGCCAGCAGCCACGGCGTTGGGGGGTACACAGATACGCAGTATTTT. This codes for CASSHGVGGYTDTQYF.

The chain joins TRBV30 to TRBJ2-1; 15 nucleotides align to TRBD2. Looked up from germline, CDR1 is GTSNPN and CDR2 is SVGIG (reference sequence). Trimming removed 4 bases from V and 4 bases from J; junction bases left unmatched: 8. This CDR3 region has 17 residues. CDR3 amino acids: CAWIRTSGGARYNEQFF. The CDR3 nucleotides read TGTGCCTGGATTCGGACTAGCGGGGGGGCCAGATACAATGAGCAGTTCTTC.

The rearrangement links TRBV19 to TRBJ2-1; 9 nucleotides align to TRBD2. The CDR3 extends over 16 amino acids. V lost 7 bases and J lost 4; bases outside the gene matches: 11. Germline V gives CDR1 LNHDA, CDR2 SQIVND (reference sequence). CDR3: CASKGASGKSYNEQFF. The DNA for the CDR3 is TGTGCCAGTAAGGGGGCTAGCGGGAAATCGTACAATGAGCAGTTCTTC.

V is TRBV11-3 and J is TRBJ2-1; D ambiguous. CDR1 is SGHNT, CDR2 YENEEA, per germline. CDR3 size: 13 residues. The V end lost 2 bases, the J end lost 7 bases, and 9 bases lay between the germline ends. The CDR3 protein is CASSLNGRNEQFF. The CDR3 nucleotides read TGTGCCAGCAGCTTAAACGGTCGGAATGAGCAGTTCTTC.

The rearrangement uses TRBV5-6 and TRBJ2-1; TRBD2 agrees at 8 bases. V gave up 0 bases and J gave up 4 bases; unmatched junction bases: 12. CDR3 length: 18 residues. CDR1 and CDR2 (germline): SGHDT, YYEEEE. CDR3 nucleotide sequence: TGTGCCAGCAGCTTGGATCAGAGCGGGAGAAAGGGATACAATGAGCAGTTCTTC. It encodes CASSLDQSGRKGYNEQFF.

The genes are TRBV5-5 and TRBJ2-2, with D perhaps TRBD2 (6 bases). CDR3 length: 14 residues. CDR1 and CDR2 from the germline V gene are SGHKS and YYEKEE (reference sequence). The ends were cut back, 6 bases at V and 6 bases at J, with 15 bases in the middle. The chain's CDR3 is CASIGGSWSGELFF. The DNA of the CDR3 is TGTGCCAGCATAGGAGGGTCTTGGTCCGGGGAGCTGTTTTTT.

CDR3 residues: CASSLGLAPQETQYF. CDR3 in DNA: TGTGCCAGCAGCTTAGGGCTAGCGCCACAAGAGACCCAGTACTTC. The chain uses TRBV7-8 and TRBJ2-5, with D perhaps matching TRBD2 (6 bases). CDR3 size: 15 residues. Deletions cut 1 base from V and 2 bases from J, with 11 bases between. Germline CDR1 and CDR2: SGHVS and FQNEAQ.

The chain employs TRBV18 and TRBJ2-7, with D perhaps TRBD1 (8 bases). From germline, CDR1 is KGHSH and CDR2 LQKENI. This CDR3 contains 18 residues. Between the trimmed V and J ends, which lost 3 bases and 9 bases, there was a span of 30 bases. The CDR3 DNA follows: TGTGCCAGCTCACCGCTGCAGGGGGCGGGGGAATACCAGGGGCGGCAGTACTTC. As protein: CASSPLQGAGEYQGRQYF.

The V gene is TRBV27, the J gene TRBJ2-2; 8 bases line up with TRBD1. This CDR3 comprises 13 residues. Germline V gene sequence: CDR1 MNHEY, CDR2 SMNVEV (reference sequence). The V gene end was trimmed by 6 bases and the J gene end by 7 bases; junction bases not matched to a gene: 4. The CDR3 protein is CASSRTGFGELFF. The CDR3 nucleotides are TGTGCCAGCAGCAGGACAGGGTTCGGGGAGCTGTTTTTT.

The rearrangement joins TRBV27 to TRBJ1-5, with 8 bases fitting TRBD1. The CDR3 is 17 residues long. Germline V gives CDR1 MNHEY, CDR2 SMNVEV (reference sequence). Losses at the gene ends were 1 base for V and 8 bases for J; bases not matched to a gene: 13. Here the CDR3 reads CASSLCDRGRGGKPQHF. The CDR3 nucleotides are TGTGCCAGCAGTTTATGTGACAGGGGCCGTGGAGGGAAGCCCCAGCATTTT.

The chain employs TRBV28 and TRBJ1-5; 8 bases agree with TRBD1. The CDR3 is made up of 16 amino acids. V shed 4 bases, J shed 1 base, and the junction held 6 bases outside the gene matches. Germline V gene data show CDR1 as MDHEN and CDR2 as SYDVKM. The CDR3 loop reads CASSSQGAPSNQPQHF. CDR3 nucleotide sequence: TGTGCCAGCAGTTCTCAGGGGGCCCCCAGCAATCAGCCCCAGCATTTT.

This clone was detected a few times. The gene calls are TRBV5-3 and TRBJ2-7, with 8 bases that match TRBD1. TRBV5-3 is an ORF for which the function is uncertain. This CDR3 region has 13 residues. V lost 7 bases to trimming and J lost 5 bases; unmatched junction nucleotides: 8. The CDR3 sequence: CARPKDRENEQYF. DNA for the CDR3: TGTGCCAGACCAAAGGACAGGGAAAACGAGCAGTACTTC.

This chain uses TRBV5-8 with TRBJ1-1; D uncertain. With 4 bases removed from V and 1 base from J, the gap between germline ends came to 8 bases. CDR3 length: 13 residues. Germline V lookup: CDR1 SGHTS, CDR2 YDEGEE. CDR3 DNA sequence: TGTGCCAGCAGCCCTCGGTGGAACACTGAAGCTTTCTTT. Translating it yields CASSPRWNTEAFF.

The CDR3 here is CASSQARDGRGSYEQYF. CDR3 nucleotide sequence: TGTGCCAGCAGCCAAGCTCGCGATGGCAGGGGCTCCTACGAGCAGTACTTC. The chain uses TRBV3-1 (or the pseudogene TRBV3-2) and TRBJ2-7, with a weak D call TRBD1 (6 bases). Germline assignment: CDR1 LGHDT and CDR2 YNNKEL (reference sequence). With 1 base removed from V and 0 bases from J, the gap between germline ends came to 16 bases. This CDR3 region has 17 residues.

J is TRBJ2-7 and V is TRBV3-1 (or the pseudogene TRBV3-2); 10 nucleotides align to TRBD1. The CDR3 extends over 14 amino acids. The V gene end was trimmed by 4 bases and the J gene end by 7 bases; junction bases not matched to a gene: 7. Germline CDR1 reads LGHDT; CDR2 reads YNNKEL (reference sequence). The CDR3, as DNA: TGTGCCAGCAGCCTCTCTGGGACAGGGGAGGAGCAGTACTTC. Translation gives CASSLSGTGEEQYF.